Included here is one T cell receptor beta chain sequence, with context. What it binds is not known. The read comes to an end 3 residues before the CDR3 does, leaving the germline J gene to fill in the end. Assay: immunoSEQ multiplex PCR; the TCRdb copy retains only in-frame clones and omits some. Sampling found around 17,000 clones, none seen once. The record originates from a study of T cell clonality in common variable immunodeficiency. V lost 8 bases and J 1 base, leaving 15 bases between the germline ends. The CDR3 is 15 amino acids. Germline CDR1 and CDR2: MNHEY and SVGEGT. The study's findings and limits: Shared TCRbeta clones were fewer between CVID subjects than controls. TCRbeta clonality was increased in CVID versus healthy controls. Reportedly, TCR beta sequences from common variable immunodeficiency showed fewer deletions and N-nucleotide insertions.

No CVID subject was ill or on immunomodulatory drugs when sampled. The chain has TRBV6-2 or TRBV6-3 and TRBJ2-4; D is perhaps TRBD1 (6 bases). The sequencing input was peripheral blood mononuclear cells. This sequence originates from a human donor with common variable immunodeficiency. The DNA read from the CDR3 is TGTGCCAGCGCTCCAGGGGAGTCGGCCAAAAACATT. Protein: CASAPGESAKNI. In full, the CDR3 is CASAPGESAKNIQYF.